Following are 30 T cell receptor beta chains from one sample sequenced in a study of cytotoxic CD8 clonotypes in ibrutinib-treated CLL (dated by TCRdb to the early 2020s). What this sample's time point label stands for: progressive disease on ibrutinib. Receptor amplification or capture employed the immunoSEQ multiplex PCR assay. Held by TCRdb, this immuneACCESS table contains in-frame sequences only and omits some clones. Under half of the omission traces to an unresolved V gene where checked; the cause of the rest is unknown. The table for this sample lists 250,000 to 350,000 clones; 60% to 80% of them were counted only once. About 5.3% of the sample belongs to the ten largest clones. Sequencing was performed on PBMCs, taken at disease progression, from a patient treated with ibrutinib. The receptors were sampled from a human donor with chronic lymphocytic leukemia.

The V call is TRBV7-2, the J call TRBJ2-1; the match to TRBD1 covers 9 bases. V was pared by 1 base and J by 6 bases, with 7 bases of the junction left unmatched. Germline values: CDR1 SGHTA, CDR2 FQGNSA. CDR3 length: 16 residues. The CDR3 region has the DNA TGTGCCAGCAGCTTAGTCTTGGGACAGGGCGCCAATGAGCAGTTCTTC. It is translated as CASSLVLGQGANEQFF.

This clone was picked up one time. The chain has TRBV18 and TRBJ2-7; D could derive from TRBD1 or TRBD2 (5 bases each). The germline V gene encodes CDR1 KGHSH and CDR2 LQKENI. The V and J ends lost 3 bases and 2 bases respectively, with 8 bases between them. The CDR3 covers 13 residues. The CDR3 DNA reads TGTGCCAGCTCACCGGGACCAGCCTACGAGCAGTACTTC. It encodes CASSPGPAYEQYF.

This clone has just a few counts. The chain has TRBV15 and TRBJ2-1; 10 bases map to TRBD2. J lost 1 base, V lost 5 bases, and 2 bases had no gene match. Germline CDR1 reads LNHNV; CDR2 reads YYDKDF (reference sequence). This CDR3 contains 15 residues. CDR3: CATSPSGGSYNEQFF. In DNA, the CDR3 is TGTGCCACCAGCCCTAGCGGGGGTTCCTACAATGAGCAGTTCTTC.

The chain carries TRBV19 and TRBJ2-7, with D tentatively TRBD2 (7 bases). V was shortened by 2 bases and J by 2 bases, with 10 bases between the two germline ends. Germline V CDR1 and CDR2: LNHDA, SQIVND (reference sequence). This CDR3 contains 14 residues. Written as DNA, the CDR3 is TGTGCCAGTAGTATAAGGGAGGGGGCCTACGAGCAGTACTTC. Translating it yields CASSIREGAYEQYF.

The V call is TRBV27, the J call TRBJ2-6; D uncertain. This CDR3 spans 16 amino acids. CDR1 is MNHEY and CDR2 is SMNVEV in the germline V gene (reference sequence). V lost 1 base and J 0 bases, leaving 7 bases between the germline ends. CDR3 DNA: TGTGCCAGCAGTTTATTAGGGAACTCTGGGGCCAACGTCCTGACTTTC. Protein product: CASSLLGNSGANVLTF.

V and J are TRBV19 and TRBJ1-3; possible D gene TRBD1, 6 bases. The V end was cut by 3 bases, the J end by 0 bases, with 15 bases between. The CDR3 sequence is 17 residues long. Germline loops: CDR1 LNHDA, CDR2 SQIVND (reference sequence). In DNA form, the CDR3 reads TGTGCCAGTAGTATTTCTCCGGGACAACGCTCTGGAAACACCATATATTTT. Its protein product is CASSISPGQRSGNTIYF.

This clone was picked up a small number of times. The V call is TRBV9, the J call TRBJ1-2; no definite D call. CDR3 length: 12 residues. The ends were cut back, 0 bases at V and 6 bases at J, with 6 bases in the middle. Per germline, CDR1 SGDLS and CDR2 YYNGEE. The CDR3 protein is CASSVVGNGYTF. In nucleotides, the CDR3 is TGTGCCAGCAGCGTAGTTGGGAATGGCTACACCTTC.

There are a few counts of this clone. The V gene is TRBV5-1, the J gene TRBJ2-7; a weak D match, TRBD1 (5 bases). V lost 0 bases and J 6 bases, leaving 10 bases between the germline ends. Germline CDR1 is SGHRS and CDR2 is YFSETQ. The CDR3 consists of 13 residues. Here the CDR3 DNA reads TGCGCCAGCAGCTTGGCCCTTGGGGCCGAGCAGTACTTC. It encodes CASSLALGAEQYF.

The sample holds one count of this clone. V and J are TRBV5-1 and TRBJ1-2; D is possibly TRBD1 (5 bases). V was cut by 0 bases and J by 4 bases, with 16 bases left in between. The CDR3 spans 16 residues. The germline CDR1 and CDR2 sequences are SGHRS and YFSETQ. The CDR3 spells CASSLGDPPEVYGYTF. In DNA form, the CDR3 reads TGCGCCAGCAGCTTGGGGGACCCCCCGGAGGTCTATGGCTACACCTTC. The entire variable domain, with the rest obtained from reference TRBV5-1 and TRBJ1-2, is as follows: KAGVTQTPRYLIKTRGQQVTLSCSPISGHRSVSWYQQTPGQGLQFLFEYFSETQRNKGNFPGRFSGRQFSNSRSEMNVSTLELGDSALYLCASSLGDPPEVYGYTFGSGTRLTVV.

The chain links TRBV5-6 to TRBJ2-7, with D uncertain. The ends were cut back, 0 bases at V and 2 bases at J, with 9 bases in the middle. The germline CDR1 and CDR2 sequences are SGHDT and YYEEEE. The CDR3 runs to 14 residues. The CDR3 region is CASSLGPTAYEQYF. The CDR3 coding sequence is TGTGCCAGCAGCTTGGGGCCCACCGCCTACGAGCAGTACTTC.

This clone was counted between two and nine times. The V gene is TRBV5-1, the J gene TRBJ1-2; no clear D gene. Trimming took off 0 bases at V and 4 bases at J, with 13 bases between the two ends. The germline gives CDR1 SGHRS, CDR2 YFSETQ. The CDR3 contains 15 residues. CDR3 sequence: CASSLETGRFYGYTF. DNA for the CDR3: TGCGCCAGCAGCTTGGAGACTGGACGGTTCTATGGCTACACCTTC.

The V gene is TRBV2, the J gene TRBJ1-5; 12 nucleotides match TRBD1. V gave up 6 bases and J gave up 7 bases; unmatched junction bases: 10. The CDR3 covers 16 residues. Germline V lookup: CDR1 SNHLY, CDR2 FYNNEI. The CDR3 DNA follows: TGTGCCAGCAGCCGGGACAGGGGGCGAGGGGGGCAGCCCCAGCATTTT. The encoded protein is CASSRDRGRGGQPQHF.

V usage is TRBV7-8 and J usage is TRBJ1-3; D unclear. Germline-derived CDR1 and CDR2 are SGHVS and FQNEAQ. V was trimmed by 3 bases and J by 4 bases, leaving 10 bases between them. The length of the CDR3 is 14 residues. CDR3 amino acids: CASSLGPWGNTIYF. The CDR3 DNA reads TGTGCCAGCAGCTTGGGTCCGTGGGGAAACACCATATATTTT.

J is TRBJ1-4 and V is TRBV7-8; tentative D call: TRBD1 (5 bases). The CDR3 runs to 16 residues. Germline V gene data show CDR1 as SGHVS and CDR2 as FQNEAQ. V lost 1 base to trimming and J lost 7 bases, with 16 bases between them. The CDR3 here is CASSLEFRAGAEKLFF. In DNA form, the CDR3 reads TGTGCCAGCAGCTTAGAATTCCGCGCCGGGGCTGAAAAACTGTTTTTT. The variable domain in full, with the rest retrieved from reference TRBV7-8 and TRBJ1-4, is GAGVSQSPRYKVAKRGQDVALRCDPISGHVSLFWYQQALGQGPEFLTYFQNEAQLDKSGLPSDRFFAERPEGSVSTLKIQRTQQEDSAVYLCASSLEFRAGAEKLFFGSGTQLSVL.

The chain is built from TRBV13 and TRBJ1-1; D ambiguous. Germline V gene lookup returns CDR1 PRHDT and CDR2 FYEKMQ (reference sequence). This CDR3 spans 12 amino acids. V was clipped by 1 base and J by 5 bases, with 5 bases between them. The CDR3 loop is CASSLVGTEAFF. CDR3 bases: TGTGCCAGCAGCTTAGTCGGAACTGAAGCTTTCTTT.

This clone was picked up a small number of times. The chain couples TRBV29-1 to TRBJ2-1, with 10 bases that match TRBD2. The CDR3 is 13 residues long. Germline V gene lookup returns CDR1 SQVTM and CDR2 ANQGSEA. CDR3 sequence: CSGQGTSADEQFF. As DNA, the CDR3 is TGCAGTGGACAAGGGACTAGCGCGGATGAGCAGTTCTTC.

CDR3 sequence (DNA): TGCGCCAGCAGCATCGGTTGGTCCTCGGGGGGGACCCAGTACTTC. It yields the protein CASSIGWSSGGTQYF. V is TRBV4-1 and J is TRBJ2-5; 7 nucleotides match TRBD2. CDR3 length: 15 amino acids. Germline CDR1 reads MGHRA; CDR2 reads YSYEKL. V was clipped by 5 bases and J by 7 bases; unmatched bases: 13.

This clone was recorded only once. The J gene is TRBJ2-7, the V gene TRBV18; TRBD1 matches at 7 bases. V dropped 2 bases and J dropped 0; count of bases not matched to a gene: 4. CDR1 and CDR2 from the germline V gene are KGHSH and LQKENI. The CDR3 spans 15 residues. The CDR3 is CASSPFGDSSYEQYF. The CDR3 region has the DNA TGTGCCAGCTCACCATTCGGGGACAGCTCCTACGAGCAGTACTTC.

V gene TRBV6-5 combines with J gene TRBJ1-1, with D perhaps TRBD1 (6 bases). The CDR3 is 14 amino acids. Trimming removed 6 bases from V and 1 base from J, with 12 bases in between. The germline CDR1 and CDR2 sequences are MNHEY and SVGAGI. The CDR3 DNA follows: TGTGCCAGCAGGCCGGGACACGAGAACACTGAAGCTTTCTTT. Protein product: CASRPGHENTEAFF.

The chain carries TRBV28 and TRBJ1-5, with D possibly TRBD1 on 6 matching bases. Trimming cost V 6 bases and J 7 bases, with 16 bases left between them. CDR3 size: 14 residues. In germline, CDR1 is MDHEN, CDR2 SYDVKM. The CDR3, as DNA: TGTGCCAGCAGGCCGAACAGGGTAGAGCAGCCCCAGCATTTT. Its translation is CASRPNRVEQPQHF.

The chain joins TRBV5-1 to TRBJ2-3; 7 bases are a match to TRBD2. This CDR3 has 14 amino acids. Germline V gene sequence: CDR1 SGHRS, CDR2 YFSETQ. Germline trimming cut 7 bases from V and 1 base from J; bases unmatched to any gene: 6. The CDR3 DNA reads as TGCGCCAGCGGGAAGGGAGGGGGCACAGATACGCAGTATTTT. Amino acid sequence: CASGKGGGTDTQYF.

This clone was seen once. The J gene is TRBJ2-7, the V gene TRBV5-1; TRBD1 matches at 7 bases. Germline trimming cut 4 bases from V and 0 bases from J; bases unmatched to any gene: 10. This CDR3 has 16 residues. The V gene's germline CDR1 is SGHRS and CDR2 YFSETQ. In DNA, the CDR3 is TGCGCCAGCAGCCCCGGGACAGACGCCTTCTCCTACGAGCAGTACTTC. It codes for CASSPGTDAFSYEQYF.

The rearrangement links TRBV7-3 to TRBJ2-7, with D perhaps assigned TRBD1 or TRBD2 (6 bases each). Between the trimmed V and J ends, which lost 5 bases and 6 bases, there was a span of 11 bases. The V gene's germline CDR1 is SGHTA and CDR2 FQGTGA. This CDR3 spans 12 amino acids. CDR3 amino acids: CASSRKGGEQYF. The CDR3 bases are TGTGCCAGCAGCCGAAAGGGGGGCGAGCAGTACTTC.

This clone has a handful of counts. The chain has TRBV5-1 and TRBJ1-4; TRBD1 matches at 10 bases. CDR1 and CDR2 from the germline V gene are SGHRS and YFSETQ. Trimming at V came to 0 bases and at J to 5 bases, leaving 4 bases not matched to a gene. This CDR3 is built from 16 residues. The CDR3 region has the DNA TGCGCCAGCAGCTTGGTGGGGGGACAGGGGAATGAAAAACTGTTTTTT. This translates into CASSLVGGQGNEKLFF. The whole variable domain, remainder taken from reference TRBV5-1 and TRBJ1-4, is KAGVTQTPRYLIKTRGQQVTLSCSPISGHRSVSWYQQTPGQGLQFLFEYFSETQRNKGNFPGRFSGRQFSNSRSEMNVSTLELGDSALYLCASSLVGGQGNEKLFFGSGTQLSVL.

In nucleotides, the CDR3 is TGTGCCAGCAGCCGAGCGGGATCCTACGAGCAGTACTTC. Translating gives CASSRAGSYEQYF. The chain recombines TRBV14 with TRBJ2-7; TRBD2 aligns across 7 bases. The CDR3 runs to 13 residues. CDR1 is SGHDN and CDR2 is FVKESK in the germline V gene. Trimming removed 4 bases from V and 1 base from J; junction bases left unmatched: 1.

V and J are TRBV7-9 and TRBJ1-1; 10 bases are shared with TRBD1. CDR1 and CDR2 (germline): SEHNR, FQNEAQ (reference sequence). The CDR3 has 14 amino acids. V was clipped by 4 bases and J by 5 bases; unmatched bases: 4. The CDR3 loop is CASSSRQGATEAFF. DNA of the CDR3: TGTGCCAGCAGCTCACGACAGGGGGCTACTGAAGCTTTCTTT.

This clone was observed a few times. The V call is TRBV7-2, the J call TRBJ2-7, with TRBD2 identical over 7 bases. This CDR3 has 13 amino acids. CDR1 is SGHTA and CDR2 is FQGNSA in the germline V gene. The ends lost 6 bases at V and 2 bases at J; junction bases unmatched: 4. CDR3 sequence (DNA): TGTGCCAGCAGGTCGAGCGGGACCTACGAGCAGTACTTC. Protein product: CASRSSGTYEQYF. Drawing the rest from reference TRBV7-2 and TRBJ2-7, the complete variable domain is GAGVSQSPSNKVTEKGKDVELRCDPISGHTALYWYRQSLGQGLEFLIYFQGNSAPDKSGLPSDRFSAERTGGSVSTLTIQRTQQEDSAVYLCASRSSGTYEQYFGPGTRLTVT.

V and J are TRBV4-1 and TRBJ1-2; tentatively, D is TRBD1 (6 bases). Germline lookup yields CDR1 MGHRA and CDR2 YSYEKL. The CDR3 is 14 amino acids. V lost 7 bases and J lost 4, with 16 bases in between. The CDR3 nucleotides read TGCGCCAGCACCCACAGGGAAACCAGCTATGGCTACACCTTC. It translates to CASTHRETSYGYTF.

This clone was seen only a few times. The V gene is TRBV2, the J gene TRBJ1-2; 10 nucleotides agree with TRBD1. Germline V gives CDR1 SNHLY, CDR2 FYNNEI. The CDR3 runs 14 residues. Losses at the gene ends were 7 bases for V and 2 bases for J; bases not matched to a gene: 4. The CDR3 nucleotides read TGTGCCAGCACCACGACAGGGGGCAACTATGGCTACACCTTC. It codes for CASTTTGGNYGYTF.

J is TRBJ2-6 and V is TRBV5-1; D ambiguous. Germline-derived CDR1 and CDR2 are SGHRS and YFSETQ. V gave up 2 bases and J gave up 2 bases, with 8 bases separating them. There are 15 residues in the CDR3. The CDR3 DNA follows: TGCGCCAGCAGCTTCCGTGGGGCTGGGGCCAACGTCCTGACTTTC. Its protein is CASSFRGAGANVLTF.